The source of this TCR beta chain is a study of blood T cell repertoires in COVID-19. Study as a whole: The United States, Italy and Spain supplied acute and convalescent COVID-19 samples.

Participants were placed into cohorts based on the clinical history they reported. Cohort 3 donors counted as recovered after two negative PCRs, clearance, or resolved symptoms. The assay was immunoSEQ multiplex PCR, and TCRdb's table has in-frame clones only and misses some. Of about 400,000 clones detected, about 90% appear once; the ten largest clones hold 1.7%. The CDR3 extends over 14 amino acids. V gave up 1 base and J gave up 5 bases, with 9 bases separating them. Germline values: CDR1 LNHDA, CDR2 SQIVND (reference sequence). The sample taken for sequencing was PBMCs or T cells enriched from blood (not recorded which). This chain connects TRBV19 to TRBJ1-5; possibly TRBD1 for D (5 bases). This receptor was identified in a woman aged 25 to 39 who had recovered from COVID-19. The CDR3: CASSIVGGDQPQHF. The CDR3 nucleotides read TGTGCCAGTAGTATAGTAGGAGGGGATCAGCCCCAGCATTTT. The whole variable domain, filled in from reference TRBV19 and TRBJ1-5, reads DGGITQSPKYLFRKEGQNVTLSCEQNLNHDAMYWYRQDPGQGLRLIYYSQIVNDFQKGDIAEGYSVSREKKESFPLTVTSAQKNPTAFYLCASSIVGGDQPQHFGDGTRLSIL.